The 23 T cell receptor beta chains below come from one sample, sequenced in a study of tumor and adjacent non-tumor tissue in lung cancer. No cell sorting was done before RNA was extracted from the tissue. TCRbeta libraries were built with three rounds of nested PCR, modified from ARM-PCR. TCRdb called the multiplex PCR reads again in MiXCR, with one record for every CDR3 protein. Here the sample spans roughly 150,000 distinct CDR3 sequences, 60% to 70% being singletons. Source material: lung tumor tissue. All receptors derive from a man aged 55 to 70 with small cell lung cancer.

This chain uses TRBV11-1 with TRBJ1-2, with D possibly TRBD1 on 6 matching bases. The germline V gene has CDR1 SGHAT and CDR2 FQDESV (reference sequence). The CDR3 is 13 amino acids. V shed 10 bases and J shed 4 bases, with 16 bases lying between them. Written as DNA, the CDR3 is TGTGCCAACAGGCGGGACAACCTCTATGGCTACACCTTC. Its translation: CANRRDNLYGYTF.

The chain recombines TRBV20-1 with TRBJ2-3, with D tentatively TRBD2 (6 bases). The V gene's germline CDR1 is DFQATT and CDR2 SNEGSKA (reference sequence). Trimming stripped 1 base from V and 10 bases from J, with 18 bases between. The CDR3 has 14 amino acids. In DNA form, the CDR3 reads TGCAGTGCTAGAGGCTGGGACTCAGGCCCTGCGCAGTATTTT. As protein: CSARGWDSGPAQYF.

As regards this clonotype: Relative to the germline gene, one junction end is altered; a read error may explain this. The chain employs TRBV5-4 and TRBJ1-1; a weak D match, TRBD1 (6 bases). The CDR3 has 14 amino acids. CDR1 and CDR2 from the germline V gene are SGHNT and YYREEE (reference sequence). The CDR3 region is CASILAGAGTEAFF. The CDR3 DNA sequence: TGTGCCAGCATCTTGGCAGGGGCCGGCACTGAAGCTTTCTTT. Full variable domain (rest looked up from reference TRBV5-4 and TRBJ1-1): ETGVTQSPTHLIKTRGQQVTLRCSSQSGHNTVSWYQQALGQGPQFIFQYYREEENGRGNFPPRFSGLQFPNYSSELNVNALELDDSALYLCASILAGAGTEAFFGQGTRLTVV.

About this clonotype itself: A much bigger clone sits one base away, suggesting this may be a read error. The chain recombines TRBV12-3 or TRBV12-4 with TRBJ2-3, with D possibly matching TRBD1 (6 bases). This CDR3 has 14 residues. V was cut by 7 bases and J by 2 bases, with 13 bases left in between. The DNA for the CDR3 is TGTGCCAGCACCTACAGGGCGAACACAGATACGCAGTATTTT. Translated, it gives CASTYRANTDTQYF.

This clonotype has more than one count but fewer than ten. A read error may explain this, as a much larger clone is one base away. V usage is TRBV11-2 and J usage is TRBJ2-4, with 8 nucleotides matching TRBD1. Germline V CDR1 and CDR2: SGHAT, FQNNGV. There are 12 residues in the CDR3. This chain's CDR3 is CAGSGQGGVQYF. The CDR3 DNA reads as TGTGCCGGCAGCGGACAGGGTGGCGTTCAGTACTTC.

This clonotype was detected once. A single base separates this from a much larger clone, so it may be a read error. The rearrangement joins TRBV6-2 or TRBV6-3 to TRBJ2-1, with D possibly being TRBD2 (5 bases). CDR3 length equals 12 residues. In germline, CDR1 is MNHEY, CDR2 SVGEGT. The CDR3 region is CANSPSDEGQFF. CDR3 sequence (DNA): TGTGCCAACAGTCCTTCCGACGAGGGGCAGTTCTTC.

This chain connects TRBV6-5 to TRBJ1-5; D call uncertain. Looked up from germline, CDR1 is MNHEY and CDR2 is SVGAGI. V was clipped by 10 bases and J by 3 bases, with 16 bases between them. This CDR3 comprises 14 residues. This CDR3 is CATRPPGNNQPQHF. CDR3 bases: TGTGCCACGAGACCGCCGGGTAACAATCAGCCCCAGCATTTT.

This clonotype was picked up one time. An end of the junction does not agree with germline; a read error may underlie this. The chain employs TRBV20-1 and TRBJ2-3, with TRBD2 identical over 7 bases. This CDR3 region has 15 residues. CDR1 and CDR2 from the germline V gene are DFQATT and SNEGSKA (reference sequence). The CDR3 sequence: CSPRDWAGLNPTQYF. Here the CDR3 DNA reads TGCAGTCCTAGAGATTGGGCGGGACTAAACCCAACGCAGTATTTT.

At least ten counts were recorded for this clonotype. V usage is TRBV29-1 and J usage is TRBJ2-3; D remains unclear. The germline CDR1 and CDR2 sequences are SQVTM and ANQGSEA. With 6 bases removed from V and 4 bases from J, the gap between germline ends came to 14 bases. This CDR3 comprises 13 residues. In DNA, the CDR3 is TGCAGCGTCGATCGCCGTGGGTCAGATACGCAGTATTTT. It codes for CSVDRRGSDTQYF.

This clonotype was seen a handful of times. The genes are TRBV10-3 and TRBJ2-1; a weak D match, TRBD2 (5 bases). Germline CDR1 and CDR2: ENHRY and SYGVKD. The CDR3 has 15 residues. Trimming left V 7 bases short and J 0 bases short, with 13 bases between. Here the CDR3 DNA reads TGTGCCATCAAGAGGGTTGGGAGCTCCTACAATGAGCAGTTCTTC. Translation gives CAIKRVGSSYNEQFF.

Turning to this clonotype: The junction shows a germline mismatch at one end, possibly a read error. The rearrangement uses TRBV11-2 and TRBJ2-7; D uncertain. Germline-derived CDR1 and CDR2 are SGHAT and FQNNGV. This CDR3 is built from 12 residues. CDR3: CAGSLRPYEQYF. The CDR3 bases are TGTGCCGGCAGCTTAAGACCCTACGAGCAGTACTTC.

Regarding this clonotype: A much larger clone differs by one base, so this may be a read error. The CDR3 here is CNATIWGRGDTDTQYF. DNA of the CDR3: TGCAATGCAACTATCTGGGGGAGGGGGGACACAGATACGCAGTATTTT. The genes are TRBV20-1 and TRBJ2-3, with a possible D match to TRBD2 (7 bases). This CDR3 contains 16 residues. The V gene's germline CDR1 is DFQATT and CDR2 SNEGSKA (reference sequence).

Details on this clonotype: The junction differs from germline at one of its ends, possibly a read error. V and J are TRBV24-1 and TRBJ2-1, with 14 positions matching TRBD2. The CDR3 is 17 amino acids. Looked up from germline, CDR1 is KGHDR and CDR2 is SFDVKD. CDR3 DNA: TGTGCCACCAGTGACCGACTAGCGGGAGGGAACCCAAATGAGCGGTTCTTT. The encoded protein is CATSDRLAGGNPNERFF.

Comment on this clonotype: Since no conserved phenylalanine or tryptophan closes the CDR3, a read error is the likely cause. The CDR3 region has the DNA TGCGCCAGCAGCCAAGCCACTAGCGGGAGTGTGTATGAGCAGTTCATC. Amino acids: CASSQATSGSVYEQFI. The genes are TRBV4-1 and TRBJ2-1; 11 bases fit TRBD2. V shed 1 base and J 8 bases; nucleotides not matched to a gene: 7. Germline CDR1 MGHRA, CDR2 YSYEKL. There are 16 residues in the CDR3.

As concerns this clonotype: Lacking the conserved final phenylalanine or tryptophan, this CDR3 likely reflects a read error. The rearrangement uses TRBV20-1 and TRBJ1-1, with 7 nucleotides matching TRBD1. The germline gives CDR1 DFQATT, CDR2 SNEGSKA (reference sequence). CDR3 size: 15 residues. With 1 base clipped from V and 7 bases from J, the junction kept 12 bases outside the gene matches. The CDR3 region is CSARVGGQSWGEAFY. The DNA of the CDR3 is TGCAGTGCTAGAGTGGGGGGACAGAGCTGGGGTGAAGCTTTCTAT.

The V and J genes are TRBV5-4 and TRBJ2-3; 11 bases align to TRBD2. CDR1 SGHNT and CDR2 YYREEE come from the germline V gene (reference sequence). This CDR3 spans 17 amino acids. After removal of 8 bases from V and 0 bases from J, the junction contained 11 bases not matched to a gene. This chain's CDR3 is CASHQLAGVTSTDTQYF. Here the CDR3 DNA reads TGTGCCAGTCACCAACTAGCGGGAGTCACAAGCACAGATACGCAGTATTTT.

As concerns this clonotype: A read error is possible here, since a much larger clone lies one base away. J is TRBJ1-6 and V is TRBV6-5, with TRBD1 matching 8 bases. The CDR3 runs 15 residues. Per germline, CDR1 MNHEY and CDR2 SVGAGI. The DNA of the CDR3 is TGTGTCAGCAGTTACGGACAGGGAAATCGTTCACCCCTCCACTTT. Its translation: CVSSYGQGNRSPLHF.

This clonotype turned up a few times. The chain joins TRBV6-5 to TRBJ1-2; no clear D. Trimming stripped 7 bases from V and 8 bases from J, with 17 bases between. This CDR3 contains 13 residues. Per germline, CDR1 MNHEY and CDR2 SVGAGI. The CDR3 DNA sequence: TGTGCCAGCACAAGCCGCGGTCCGGACGGCTACACCTTC. Amino acids: CASTSRGPDGYTF.

This chain links TRBV7-9 with TRBJ2-4; the D gene could be TRBD1 or TRBD2 (6 bases each). V was pared by 4 bases and J by 8 bases, with 12 bases between. The CDR3 sequence is 13 residues long. Germline V gives CDR1 SEHNR, CDR2 FQNEAQ (reference sequence). The CDR3 nucleotides are TGTGCCAGCAGCTCTTGGGGGGCGGACATTCAGTACTTC. Encoded protein: CASSSWGADIQYF.

Notes on this clonotype: Given a much more abundant clone one base away, this may be a read error. The chain carries TRBV28 and TRBJ2-7, with D hard to call. Germline CDR1 is MDHEN and CDR2 is SYDVKM. With 5 bases removed from V and 1 base from J, the gap between germline ends came to 9 bases. This CDR3 region has 13 residues. The CDR3 spells CASSILDSYEQYF. The CDR3, as DNA: TGTGCCAGCAGTATACTTGATTCCTACGAGCAGTACTTC.

On this clonotype: Relative to the germline gene, one junction end is altered; a read error may explain this. V usage is TRBV11-2 and J usage is TRBJ1-1; D is possibly TRBD1 (5 bases). CDR1 and CDR2 (germline): SGHAT, FQNNGV. This CDR3 is built from 14 residues. The CDR3 DNA follows: TGTGTCAGCAGCTCTCGGGGGTTAGGCGCTGGAGCTTTCTTT. Translation: CVSSSRGLGAGAFF. Together with reference TRBV11-2 and TRBJ1-1, the CDR3 gives the full variable domain: EAGVAQSPRYKIIEKRQSVAFWCNPISGHATLYWYQQILGQGPKLLIQFQNNGVVDDSQLPKDRFSAERLKGVDSTLKIQPAKLEDSAVYLCVSSSRGLGAGAFFGQGTRLTVV.

The rearrangement links TRBV6-6 to TRBJ1-1; D call uncertain. CDR1 is MNHNY and CDR2 is SVGAGI in the germline V gene (reference sequence). V shed 2 bases and J shed 1 base, with 8 bases lying between them. The CDR3 spans 14 residues. The CDR3 DNA is TGTGCCAGCAGTTACCCCACAGAGAACACTGAAGCTTTCTTT. The encoded protein is CASSYPTENTEAFF.

The chain recombines TRBV5-6 with TRBJ2-1; unclear D gene. In germline, CDR1 is SGHDT, CDR2 YYEEEE. Trimming left V 4 bases short and J 9 bases short, with 8 bases between. This CDR3 spans 11 amino acids. In DNA, the CDR3 is TGTGCCAGCAGCGGGTCTGGTGAGCAGTTCTTC. As protein: CASSGSGEQFF.